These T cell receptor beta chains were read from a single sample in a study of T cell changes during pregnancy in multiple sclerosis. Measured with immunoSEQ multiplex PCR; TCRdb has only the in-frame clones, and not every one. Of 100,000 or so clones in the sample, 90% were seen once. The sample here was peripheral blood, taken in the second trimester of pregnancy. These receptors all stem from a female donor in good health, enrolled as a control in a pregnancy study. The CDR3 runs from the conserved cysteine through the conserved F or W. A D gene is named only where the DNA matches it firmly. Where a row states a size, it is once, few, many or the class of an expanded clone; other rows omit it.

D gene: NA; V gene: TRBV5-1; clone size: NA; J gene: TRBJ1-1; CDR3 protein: CASRLDSPNTEAFF; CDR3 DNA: TGCGCCAGCAGGCTGGACAGCCCGAACACTGAAGCTTTCTTT
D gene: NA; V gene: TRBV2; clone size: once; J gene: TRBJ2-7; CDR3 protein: CASLRETYEQYF; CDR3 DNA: TGTGCCAGCCTGAGGGAAACCTACGAGCAGTACTTC
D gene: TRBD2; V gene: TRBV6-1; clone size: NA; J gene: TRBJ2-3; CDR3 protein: CASSEGLAGGFGLDTQYF; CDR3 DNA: TGTGCCAGCAGTGAGGGACTAGCGGGAGGGTTTGGGTTGGATACGCAGTATTTT
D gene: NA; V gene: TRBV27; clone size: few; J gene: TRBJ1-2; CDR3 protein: CASSLRETYGYTF; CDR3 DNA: TGTGCCAGCAGTCTAAGGGAGACCTATGGCTACACCTTC
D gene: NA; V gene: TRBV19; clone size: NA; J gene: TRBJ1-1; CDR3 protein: CASSASVAGVNTEAFF; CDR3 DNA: TGTGCCAGTAGTGCATCGGTGGCAGGCGTTAACACTGAAGCTTTCTTT
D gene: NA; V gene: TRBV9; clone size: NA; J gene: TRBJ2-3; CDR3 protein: CASSPRGTTDTQYF; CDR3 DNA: TGTGCCAGCAGCCCTCGCGGGACCACAGATACGCAGTATTTT
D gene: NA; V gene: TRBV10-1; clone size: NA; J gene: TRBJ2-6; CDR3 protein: CASSDGASGANVLTF; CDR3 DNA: TGCGCCAGCAGTGACGGAGCTTCTGGGGCCAACGTCCTGACTTTC
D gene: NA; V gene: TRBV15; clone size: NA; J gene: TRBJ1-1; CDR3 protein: CATSRSIHRDLNTEAFF; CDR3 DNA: TGTGCCACCAGCAGATCTATCCACAGGGATTTGAACACTGAAGCTTTCTTT
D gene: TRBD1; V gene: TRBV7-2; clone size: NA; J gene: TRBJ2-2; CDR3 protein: CASSFRTGGTGELFF; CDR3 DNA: TGTGCCAGCAGCTTTCGGACAGGGGGGACCGGGGAGCTGTTTTTT
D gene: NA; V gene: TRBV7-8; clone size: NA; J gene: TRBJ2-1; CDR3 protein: CASSLVWTPNEQFF; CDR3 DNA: TGTGCCAGCAGCTTAGTTTGGACTCCCAATGAGCAGTTCTTC
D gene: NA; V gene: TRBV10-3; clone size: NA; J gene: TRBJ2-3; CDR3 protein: CAISAGTSTDTQYF; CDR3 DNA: TGTGCCATCAGTGCAGGAACTAGCACAGATACGCAGTATTTT
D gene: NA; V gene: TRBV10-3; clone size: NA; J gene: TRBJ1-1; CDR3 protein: CAISTDSSQNTEAFF; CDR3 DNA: TGTGCCATCAGTACGGACAGCTCCCAGAACACTGAAGCTTTCTTT
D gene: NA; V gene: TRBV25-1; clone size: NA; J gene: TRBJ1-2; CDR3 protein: CASSEAGIDYGYTF; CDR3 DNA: TGTGCCAGCAGTGAAGCAGGGATCGACTATGGCTACACCTTC
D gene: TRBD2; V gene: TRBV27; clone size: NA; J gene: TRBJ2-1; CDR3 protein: CASSPFMRGESYQFF; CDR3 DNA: TGTGCCAGCAGTCCCTTCATGCGGGGGGAGAGCTACCAGTTCTTC
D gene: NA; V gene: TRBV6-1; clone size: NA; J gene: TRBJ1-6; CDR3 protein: CASSEASEGGYSPLHF; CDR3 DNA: TGTGCCAGCAGTGAAGCATCGGAGGGAGGGTATTCACCCCTCCACTTT
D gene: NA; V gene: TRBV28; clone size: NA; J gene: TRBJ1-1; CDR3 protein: CASSPKEGGRTEAFF; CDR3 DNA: TGTGCCAGCAGTCCCAAGGAGGGAGGTCGAACTGAAGCTTTCTTT
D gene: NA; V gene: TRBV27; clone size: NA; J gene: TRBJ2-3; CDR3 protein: CASSFNTDTQYF; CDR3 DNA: TGTGCCAGCAGTTTCAACACAGATACGCAGTATTTT
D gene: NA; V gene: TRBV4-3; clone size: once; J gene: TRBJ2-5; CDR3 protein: CASSHSSGDEETQYF; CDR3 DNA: TGCGCCAGCAGCCACAGTAGCGGAGATGAAGAGACCCAGTACTTC
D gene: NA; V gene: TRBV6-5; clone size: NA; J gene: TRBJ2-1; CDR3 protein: CASTRGANNEQFF; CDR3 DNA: TGTGCCAGCACACGGGGGGCCAACAATGAGCAGTTCTTC
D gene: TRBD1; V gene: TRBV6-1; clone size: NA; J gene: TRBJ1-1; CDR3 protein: CASRDRGLGNTEAFF; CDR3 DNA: TGTGCCAGCAGGGACAGGGGGCTAGGGAACACTGAAGCTTTCTTT
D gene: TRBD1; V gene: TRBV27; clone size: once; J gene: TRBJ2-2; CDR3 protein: CASSFSDRAYNTGELFF; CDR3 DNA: TGTGCCAGCAGTTTTTCCGACAGGGCGTACAACACCGGGGAGCTGTTTTTT
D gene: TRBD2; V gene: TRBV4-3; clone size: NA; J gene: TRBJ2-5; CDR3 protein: CASSQDSLASGETQYF; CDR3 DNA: TGCGCCAGCAGCCAAGATTCACTAGCGTCGGGAGAGACCCAGTACTTC
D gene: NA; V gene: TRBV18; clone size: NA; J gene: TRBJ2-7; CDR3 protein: CASSPGRELSEQYF; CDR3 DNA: TGTGCCAGCTCACCAGGCAGGGAATTATCCGAGCAGTACTTC
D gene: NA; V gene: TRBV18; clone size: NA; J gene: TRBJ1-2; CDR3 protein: CASSQKQDRPSYGYTF; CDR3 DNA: TGTGCCAGCTCACAAAAACAGGACAGACCCAGCTACGGCTACACCTTC
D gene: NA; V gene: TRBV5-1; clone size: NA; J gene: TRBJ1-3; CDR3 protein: CASSPGDGNTIYF; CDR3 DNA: TGCGCCAGCAGCCCAGGGGATGGAAACACCATATATTTT
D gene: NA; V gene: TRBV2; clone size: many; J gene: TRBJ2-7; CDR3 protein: CASYVDTGSPQYF; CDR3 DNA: TGTGCCAGCTATGTAGATACCGGGAGTCCTCAGTACTTC
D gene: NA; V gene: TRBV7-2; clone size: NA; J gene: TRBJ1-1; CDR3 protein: CASSLYSSENTEAFF; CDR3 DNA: TGTGCCAGCAGCTTATATAGCTCGGAGAACACTGAAGCTTTCTTT
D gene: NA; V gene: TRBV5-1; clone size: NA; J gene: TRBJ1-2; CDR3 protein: CASSSGQPPYRRDGYTF; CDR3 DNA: TGCGCCAGCAGCTCCGGACAGCCTCCTTACCGCCGTGATGGCTACACCTTC
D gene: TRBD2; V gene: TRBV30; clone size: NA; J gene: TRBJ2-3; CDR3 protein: CAWSELAGDADTQYF; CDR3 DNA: TGTGCCTGGAGTGAACTAGCGGGAGACGCCGATACGCAGTATTTT
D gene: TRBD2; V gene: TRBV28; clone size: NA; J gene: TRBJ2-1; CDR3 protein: CASSRTSFSYNEQFF; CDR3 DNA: TGTGCCAGCAGCCGGACTAGTTTCTCCTACAATGAGCAGTTCTTC
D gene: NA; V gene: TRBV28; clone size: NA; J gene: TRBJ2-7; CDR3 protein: CASSLLLQGATKQYF; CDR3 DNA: TGTGCCAGCAGTTTATTGTTACAGGGAGCTACGAAGCAGTACTTC
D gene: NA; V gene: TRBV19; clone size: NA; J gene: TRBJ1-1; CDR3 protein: CASSDYRETEAFF; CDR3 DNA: TGTGCCAGTAGTGACTACAGGGAAACTGAAGCTTTCTTT
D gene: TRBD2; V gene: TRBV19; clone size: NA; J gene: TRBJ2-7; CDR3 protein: CASSMTSGELYEQYF; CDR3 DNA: TGTGCCAGTAGTATGACTAGCGGGGAGCTATACGAGCAGTACTTC
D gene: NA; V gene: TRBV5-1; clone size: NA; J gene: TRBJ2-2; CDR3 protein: CASRWLVNTGELFF; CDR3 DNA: TGCGCCAGCAGATGGCTGGTGAACACCGGGGAGCTGTTTTTT
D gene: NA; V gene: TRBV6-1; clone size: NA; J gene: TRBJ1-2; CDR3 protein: CASSVGWDTNYGYTF; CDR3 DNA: TGTGCCAGCAGTGTCGGGTGGGACACAAACTATGGCTACACCTTC
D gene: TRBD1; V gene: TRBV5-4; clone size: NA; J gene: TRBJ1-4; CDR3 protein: CASSLGQGDEKLFF; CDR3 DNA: TGTGCCAGCAGCTTGGGACAGGGTGATGAAAAACTGTTTTTT
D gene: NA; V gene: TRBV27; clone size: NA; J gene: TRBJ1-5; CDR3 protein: CASSFTRTRNQPQHF; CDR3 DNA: TGTGCCAGCAGTTTTACCCGGACACGAAATCAGCCCCAGCATTTT
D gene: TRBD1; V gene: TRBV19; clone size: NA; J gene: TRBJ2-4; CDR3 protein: CASSTSPGTGGAKNIQYF; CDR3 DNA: TGTGCCAGTAGTACCAGTCCCGGGACAGGGGGGGCCAAAAACATTCAGTACTTC
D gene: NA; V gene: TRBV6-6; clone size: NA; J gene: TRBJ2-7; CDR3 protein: CASSPSRYEQYF; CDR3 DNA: TGTGCCAGCAGTCCGAGCCGCTACGAGCAGTACTTC
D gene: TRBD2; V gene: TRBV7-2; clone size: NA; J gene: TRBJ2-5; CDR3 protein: CASSFRREGETQYF; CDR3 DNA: TGTGCCAGCAGCTTCCGGAGGGAGGGGGAGACCCAGTACTTC
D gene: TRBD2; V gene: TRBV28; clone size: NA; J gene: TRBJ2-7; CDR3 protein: CASSSPRGAGLARSYEQYF; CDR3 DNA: TGTGCCAGCAGCTCACCTCGAGGGGCCGGACTAGCGAGGTCCTACGAGCAGTACTTC
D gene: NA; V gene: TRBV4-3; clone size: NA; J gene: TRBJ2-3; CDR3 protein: CASRQTSTDTQYF; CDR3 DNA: TGCGCCAGCAGGCAGACTAGCACAGATACGCAGTATTTT
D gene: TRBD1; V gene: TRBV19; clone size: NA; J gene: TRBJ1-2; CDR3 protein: CASRGDRGRFGYTF; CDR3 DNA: TGTGCCAGTAGAGGAGACAGGGGGCGGTTTGGCTACACCTTC